This T cell receptor (beta chain) was captured by sequencing in a study of molecular identifiers for immune sequencing clone quantification. Germline V gives CDR1 SGHVS, CDR2 FNYEAQ. Trimming removed 5 bases from V and 2 bases from J; junction bases left unmatched: 3. This CDR3 comprises 13 residues. TCRdb itself ran the PCR reads through MiXCR, one entry per CDR3 protein. The sample yields 400,000 to 600,000 distinct CDR3 sequences, 25% seen once. In regard to this clonotype: No conserved phenylalanine or tryptophan is present at the end of the CDR3, so a read error is the likely explanation.

The sequence was obtained from a human donor in good health. Some libraries in this study had Jurkat cell RNA spiked in. The chain has TRBV7-6 and TRBJ2-7; 7 bases map to TRBD1. Input material: naive CD8+ T cells from blood, with Jurkat cell RNA spiked in. The subset denotes: FACS-sorted CD8+CD4-CCR7+CD45RA+ naive T cells. In DNA, the CDR3 is TGTGCCAGCAGCACTGGGACAGCCTACGAGCAGTACCTC. It is translated as CASSTGTAYEQYL.